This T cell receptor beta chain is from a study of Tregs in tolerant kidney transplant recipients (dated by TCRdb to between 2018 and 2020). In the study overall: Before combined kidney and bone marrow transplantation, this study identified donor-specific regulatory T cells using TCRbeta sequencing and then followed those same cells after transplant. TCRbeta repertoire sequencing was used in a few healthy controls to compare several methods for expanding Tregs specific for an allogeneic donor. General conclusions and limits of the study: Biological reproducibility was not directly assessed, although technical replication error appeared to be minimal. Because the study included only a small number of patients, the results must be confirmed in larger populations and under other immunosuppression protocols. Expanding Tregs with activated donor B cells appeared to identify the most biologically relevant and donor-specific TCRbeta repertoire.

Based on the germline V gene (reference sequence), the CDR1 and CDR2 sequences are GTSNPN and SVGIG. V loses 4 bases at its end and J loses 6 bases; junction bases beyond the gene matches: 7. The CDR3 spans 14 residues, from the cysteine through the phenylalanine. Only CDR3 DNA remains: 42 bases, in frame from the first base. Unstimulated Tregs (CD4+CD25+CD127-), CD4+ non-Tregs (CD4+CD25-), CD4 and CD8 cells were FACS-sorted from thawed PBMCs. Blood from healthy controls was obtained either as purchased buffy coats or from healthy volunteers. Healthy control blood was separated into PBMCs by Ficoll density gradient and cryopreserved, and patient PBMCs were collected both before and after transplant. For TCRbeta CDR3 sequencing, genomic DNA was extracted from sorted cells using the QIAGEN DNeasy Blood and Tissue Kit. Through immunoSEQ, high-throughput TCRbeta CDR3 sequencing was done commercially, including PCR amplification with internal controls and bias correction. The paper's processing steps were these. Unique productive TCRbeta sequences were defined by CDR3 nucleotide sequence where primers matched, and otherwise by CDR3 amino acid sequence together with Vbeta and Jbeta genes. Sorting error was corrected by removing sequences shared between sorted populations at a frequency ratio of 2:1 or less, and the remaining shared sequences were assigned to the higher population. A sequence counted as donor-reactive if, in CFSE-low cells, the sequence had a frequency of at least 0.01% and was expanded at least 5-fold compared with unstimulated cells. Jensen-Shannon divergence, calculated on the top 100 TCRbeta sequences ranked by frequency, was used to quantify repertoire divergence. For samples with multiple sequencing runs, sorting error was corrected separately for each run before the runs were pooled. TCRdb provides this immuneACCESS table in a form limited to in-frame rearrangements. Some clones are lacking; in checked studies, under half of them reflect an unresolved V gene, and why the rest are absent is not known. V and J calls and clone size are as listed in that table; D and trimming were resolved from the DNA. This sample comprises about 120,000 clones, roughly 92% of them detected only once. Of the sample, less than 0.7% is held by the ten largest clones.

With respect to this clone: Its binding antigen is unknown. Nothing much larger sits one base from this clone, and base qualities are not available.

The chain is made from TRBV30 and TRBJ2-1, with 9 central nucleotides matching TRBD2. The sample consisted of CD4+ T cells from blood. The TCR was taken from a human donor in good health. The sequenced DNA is TGTGCCTGGACTAGCGGGGAGTGGGCCAATGAGCAGTTCTTC. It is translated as CAWTSGEWANEQFF. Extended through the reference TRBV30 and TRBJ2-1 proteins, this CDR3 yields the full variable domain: SQTIHQWPATLVQPVGSPLSLECTVEGTSNPNLYWYRQAAGRGLQLLFYSVGIGQISSEVPQNLSASRPQDRQFILSSKKLLLSDSGFYLCAWTSGEWANEQFFGPGTRLTVL.